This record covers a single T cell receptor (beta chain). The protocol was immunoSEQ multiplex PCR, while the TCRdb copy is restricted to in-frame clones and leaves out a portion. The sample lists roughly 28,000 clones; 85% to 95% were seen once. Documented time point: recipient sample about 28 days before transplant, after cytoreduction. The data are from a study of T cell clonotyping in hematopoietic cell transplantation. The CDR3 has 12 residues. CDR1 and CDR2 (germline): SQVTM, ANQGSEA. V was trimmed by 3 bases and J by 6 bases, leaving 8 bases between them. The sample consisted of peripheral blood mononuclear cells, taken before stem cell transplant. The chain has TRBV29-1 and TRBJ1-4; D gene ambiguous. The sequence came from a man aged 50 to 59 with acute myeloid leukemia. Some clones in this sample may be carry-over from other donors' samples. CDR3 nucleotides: TGCAGCGTTGAGTCTGATGATGAAAAACTGTTTTTT. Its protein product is CSVESDDEKLFF.